These 26 T cell receptor beta chains originate from one sample sequenced in a study of blood T cell repertoires in COVID-19. Measured with immunoSEQ multiplex PCR; TCRdb has only the in-frame clones, and not every one. The sample lists some 300,000 clones, more than 70% occurring once. The specimen sequenced was peripheral blood. The receptors were gathered from a woman younger than 45 who had recovered from COVID-19.

The DNA for the CDR3 is TGTGCCAGCAGCGCAGGACACTCGAACACTGAAGCTTTCTTT. As protein: CASSAGHSNTEAFF. J is TRBJ1-1 and V is TRBV7-3; possible D gene TRBD1, 5 bases. V was pared by 5 bases and J by 1 base, with 11 bases between. From germline, CDR1 is SGHTA and CDR2 FQGTGA. This CDR3 is built from 14 residues. The variable domain in full, completed from reference TRBV7-3 and TRBJ1-1, reads GAGVSQTPSNKVTEKGKYVELRCDPISGHTALYWYRQSLGQGPEFLIYFQGTGAADDSGLPNDRFFAVRPEGSVSTLKIQRTERGDSAVYLCASSAGHSNTEAFFGQGTRLTVV.

For the CDR3, the DNA is TGTGCCAGCAGCTTCGCCGGGACAGGGGGTGGAGATACGCAGTATTTT. It translates to CASSFAGTGGGDTQYF. This chain joins TRBV7-2 and TRBJ2-3, with TRBD1 matching over 11 bases. From germline, CDR1 is SGHTA and CDR2 FQGNSA. CDR3 length: 16 residues. Germline trimming cut 3 bases from V and 5 bases from J; bases unmatched to any gene: 7.

This chain uses TRBV6-5 with TRBJ1-1; D not certain. V lost 2 bases to trimming and J lost 0 bases, with 4 bases between them. Per the germline V gene, CDR1 is MNHEY and CDR2 is SVGAGI. There are 13 residues in the CDR3. The DNA for the CDR3 is TGTGCCAGCAGTTACGAGATGAACACTGAAGCTTTCTTT. Its protein product is CASSYEMNTEAFF.

The V call is TRBV19, the J call TRBJ2-1; TRBD1 matches at 8 bases. The CDR3 length is 16 residues. With 4 bases clipped from V and 6 bases from J, the junction kept 11 bases outside the gene matches. Per germline, CDR1 LNHDA and CDR2 SQIVND (reference sequence). CDR3 bases: TGTGCCAGTAGTAACGACAGGGGACTCGGCGTCAATGAGCAGTTCTTC. It encodes CASSNDRGLGVNEQFF.

The chain combines TRBV18 with TRBJ2-2, with D unclear. Germline V gene lookup returns CDR1 KGHSH and CDR2 LQKENI. V shed 3 bases and J shed 6 bases, with 14 bases lying between them. The CDR3 length is 15 residues. The CDR3 region is CASSPSRSVSGELFF. The CDR3 coding sequence is TGTGCCAGCTCACCCTCTAGGTCGGTTTCCGGGGAGCTGTTTTTT. The full variable domain, its missing parts supplied by reference TRBV18 and TRBJ2-2, is NAGVMQNPRHLVRRRGQEARLRCSPMKGHSHVYWYRQLPEEGLKFMVYLQKENIIDESGMPKERFSAEFPKEGPSILRIQQVVRGDSAAYFCASSPSRSVSGELFFGEGSRLTVL.

This clone was observed a few times. V gene TRBV19 combines with J gene TRBJ1-6; D is unclear. Trimming stripped 5 bases from V and 7 bases from J, with 9 bases between. This CDR3 is 13 amino acids long. Germline lookup yields CDR1 LNHDA and CDR2 SQIVND (reference sequence). For the CDR3, the DNA is TGTGCCAGTAGTGGCAGTCTGAATTCACCCCTCCACTTT. This codes for CASSGSLNSPLHF.

The V call is TRBV3-1 (or the pseudogene TRBV3-2), the J call TRBJ1-4, with D possibly being TRBD1 (5 bases). Germline lookup yields CDR1 LGHDT and CDR2 YNNKEL (reference sequence). The CDR3 sequence is 14 residues long. V was cut by 1 base and J by 6 bases, with 9 bases left in between. CDR3 in amino acids: CASSQGDSHEKLFF. CDR3 DNA: TGTGCCAGCAGCCAAGGAGACAGTCATGAAAAACTGTTTTTT.

CDR3 amino acids: CASSRLRELSGNTIYF. As DNA, the CDR3 is TGCGCCAGCAGCCGCCTACGGGAGCTCTCTGGAAACACCATATATTTT. The chain joins TRBV4-3 to TRBJ1-3; no clear D. CDR1 and CDR2 from the germline V gene are LGHNA and YSLEER. This CDR3 comprises 16 residues. V was shortened by 4 bases and J by 0 bases, with 13 bases between the two germline ends.

J is TRBJ2-1 and V is TRBV7-9; 7 bases are a match to TRBD1. The junction had 7 bases not matched to a gene; V was cut back by 6 bases and J by 2 bases. The CDR3 sequence is 15 residues long. In germline, CDR1 is SEHNR, CDR2 FQNEAQ (reference sequence). The CDR3 spells CASRAGTAPYNEQFF. The CDR3 region has the DNA TGTGCCAGCAGGGCCGGGACAGCCCCCTACAATGAGCAGTTCTTC. The complete variable domain, with remaining parts taken from reference TRBV7-9 and TRBJ2-1, reads DTGVSQNPRHKITKRGQNVTFRCDPISEHNRLYWYRQTLGQGPEFLTYFQNEAQLEKSRLLSDRFSAERPKGSFSTLEIQRTEQGDSAMYLCASRAGTAPYNEQFFGPGTRLTVL.

CDR3 bases: TGTGCCTGGAATGCGGGGGCAGGAGGAAACACCATATATTTT. Protein sequence: CAWNAGAGGNTIYF. The genes are TRBV30 and TRBJ1-3, with D perhaps TRBD1 (6 bases). V lost 4 bases and J lost 4, with 14 bases in between. Germline V CDR1 and CDR2: GTSNPN, SVGIG (reference sequence). CDR3 length equals 14 residues.

This rearrangement joins TRBV15 to TRBJ1-2; 7 nucleotides agree with TRBD1. Trimming at V came to 4 bases and at J to 4 bases, leaving 9 bases not matched to a gene. CDR1 and CDR2 (germline): LNHNV, YYDKDF (reference sequence). This CDR3 is built from 15 residues. As DNA, the CDR3 is TGTGCCACCAGCATTCGCCAGGGGGGTGGCTATGGCTACACCTTC. As protein: CATSIRQGGGYGYTF.

The genes are TRBV19 and TRBJ1-2, with unresolved D. The CDR3 is 14 amino acids. Trimming took off 9 bases at V and 1 base at J, with 15 bases between the two ends. Per the germline V gene, CDR1 is LNHDA and CDR2 is SQIVND (reference sequence). The CDR3 region is CASAEGYNNYGYTF. DNA of the CDR3: TGTGCCAGCGCCGAGGGATACAATAACTATGGCTACACCTTC.

J is TRBJ2-1 and V is TRBV4-1; 7 bases match TRBD2. Germline CDR1 MGHRA, CDR2 YSYEKL. The CDR3 runs to 15 residues. After removal of 1 base from V and 4 bases from J, the junction contained 4 bases not matched to a gene. This chain's CDR3 is CASSQASGTYNEQFF. The CDR3 DNA is TGCGCCAGCAGCCAAGCTAGCGGAACTTACAATGAGCAGTTCTTC.

The chain uses TRBV6-5 and TRBJ2-2; 11 nucleotides match TRBD2. Germline CDR1 is MNHEY and CDR2 is SVGAGI. CDR3 size: 16 residues. V dropped 2 bases and J dropped 7; count of bases not matched to a gene: 6. For the CDR3, the DNA is TGTGCCAGCAGTTACCGTCTAGCGGGGGGAGGCGGGGAGCTGTTTTTT. The encoded protein is CASSYRLAGGGGELFF.

This clone came up once. This chain joins TRBV10-3 and TRBJ1-2, with TRBD1 matching 7 bases. CDR1 and CDR2 from the germline V gene are ENHRY and SYGVKD. The CDR3 is 13 residues long. Losses at the gene ends were 7 bases for V and 2 bases for J; bases not matched to a gene: 4. In DNA, the CDR3 is TGTGCCATCAAAGGGACAGAAAACTATGGCTACACCTTC. This translates into CAIKGTENYGYTF.

The V gene is TRBV19, the J gene TRBJ2-3; 9 bases fit TRBD1. The CDR3 sequence is 15 residues long. Germline CDR1 reads LNHDA; CDR2 reads SQIVND (reference sequence). V lost 6 bases to trimming and J lost 1 base; unmatched junction nucleotides: 5. CDR3 region: CASRDRDRGTDTQYF. The CDR3 coding sequence is TGTGCCAGTAGGGACCGGGACAGGGGCACAGATACGCAGTATTTT.

This clone was seen a single time. The gene calls are TRBV7-6 and TRBJ2-1; 7 bases line up with TRBD1. CDR1 is SGHVS and CDR2 is FNYEAQ in the germline V gene. V lost 3 bases, J lost 5 bases, and 7 bases stayed unmatched. This CDR3 is built from 15 residues. The CDR3 nucleotides read TGTGCCAGCAGCTTCCGGGACAGAAACAACAATGAGCAGTTCTTC. It specifies CASSFRDRNNNEQFF. Together with reference TRBV7-6 and TRBJ2-1, the CDR3 gives the full variable domain: GAGVSQSPRYKVTKRGQDVALRCDPISGHVSLYWYRQALGQGPEFLTYFNYEAQQDKSGLPNDRFSAERPEGSISTLTIQRTEQRDSAMYRCASSFRDRNNNEQFFGPGTRLTVL.

The rearrangement links TRBV28 to TRBJ2-7; D is ambiguous. V shed 6 bases and J shed 0 bases, with 3 bases lying between them. The length of the CDR3 is 11 residues. CDR1 and CDR2 from the germline V gene are MDHEN and SYDVKM. The CDR3 region has the DNA TGTGCCAGCAGCTACTCCTACGAGCAGTACTTC. Residues: CASSYSYEQYF.

The chain is built from TRBV28 and TRBJ2-7; 9 nucleotides line up with TRBD2. V trimming: 6 bases; J trimming: 0 bases; junction bases outside the gene matches: 6. The CDR3 consists of 15 residues. Germline V CDR1 and CDR2: MDHEN, SYDVKM. CDR3 sequence: CASRPSGGSSYEQYF. For the CDR3, the DNA is TGTGCCAGCAGGCCAAGCGGGGGGAGCTCCTACGAGCAGTACTTC.

This chain joins TRBV7-3 and TRBJ1-3; perhaps TRBD1 as D (5 bases). The germline CDR1 and CDR2 sequences are SGHTA and FQGTGA. The CDR3 loop spans 17 amino acids. Trimming cost V 0 bases and J 0 bases, with 12 bases left between them. CDR3 sequence reads: CASSLTGQGYSGNTIYF. The CDR3 DNA reads TGTGCCAGCAGCTTAACGGGGCAAGGGTACTCTGGAAACACCATATATTTT.

The chain employs TRBV7-3 and TRBJ2-3; 8 positions agree with TRBD2. Germline CDR1 reads SGHTA; CDR2 reads FQGTGA. V was clipped by 1 base and J by 4 bases; unmatched bases: 4. CDR3 length equals 15 residues. CDR3 sequence: CASSLIGLAADTQYF. The CDR3 DNA sequence: TGTGCCAGCAGCTTAATTGGACTAGCAGCAGATACGCAGTATTTT.

The gene calls are TRBV6-5 and TRBJ1-1, with D unclear. Germline CDR1 reads MNHEY; CDR2 reads SVGAGI. The V end was cut by 5 bases, the J end by 4 bases, with 8 bases between. This CDR3 is built from 12 residues. The CDR3 DNA is TGTGCCAGCAGTACCGGTGGCACTGAAGCTTTCTTT. Translating it yields CASSTGGTEAFF.

This clone was observed once. The J gene is TRBJ2-5, the V gene TRBV7-8; TRBD1 aligns across 7 bases. CDR1 SGHVS and CDR2 FQNEAQ come from the germline V gene. Germline trimming cut 1 base from V and 5 bases from J; bases unmatched to any gene: 7. This CDR3 is built from 15 residues. For the CDR3, the DNA is TGTGCCAGCAGCTTAGTTAGGGGGCGAACGGAGACCCAGTACTTC. It encodes CASSLVRGRTETQYF.

The V and J genes are TRBV3-1 (or the pseudogene TRBV3-2) and TRBJ2-2, with D tentatively TRBD1 (5 bases). In germline, CDR1 is LGHDT, CDR2 YNNKEL (reference sequence). This CDR3 has 19 amino acids. V lost 0 bases to trimming and J lost 0 bases, with 17 bases between them. Here the CDR3 reads CASSQDLLGRRPNTGELFF. The CDR3 region has the DNA TGTGCCAGCAGCCAAGATTTGTTGGGGCGCCGTCCGAACACCGGGGAGCTGTTTTTT.

The CDR3 bases are TGTGCCAGCAGCGTAGAAGGGACAGGGGGACTCGAGCAGTACTTC. It translates to CASSVEGTGGLEQYF. This chain connects TRBV9 to TRBJ2-7, with 11 bases fitting TRBD1. Germline CDR1 is SGDLS and CDR2 is YYNGEE. The CDR3 runs to 15 residues. V shed 0 bases, J shed 6 bases, and the junction held 5 bases outside the gene matches.

The rearrangement joins TRBV20-1 to TRBJ2-7; D not certain. Trimming left V 3 bases short and J 4 bases short, with 10 bases between. The CDR3 has 12 amino acids. Germline CDR1 DFQATT, CDR2 SNEGSKA (reference sequence). CDR3 region: CSASQAEYEQYF. The DNA for the CDR3 is TGCAGTGCTAGTCAGGCCGAGTACGAGCAGTACTTC.